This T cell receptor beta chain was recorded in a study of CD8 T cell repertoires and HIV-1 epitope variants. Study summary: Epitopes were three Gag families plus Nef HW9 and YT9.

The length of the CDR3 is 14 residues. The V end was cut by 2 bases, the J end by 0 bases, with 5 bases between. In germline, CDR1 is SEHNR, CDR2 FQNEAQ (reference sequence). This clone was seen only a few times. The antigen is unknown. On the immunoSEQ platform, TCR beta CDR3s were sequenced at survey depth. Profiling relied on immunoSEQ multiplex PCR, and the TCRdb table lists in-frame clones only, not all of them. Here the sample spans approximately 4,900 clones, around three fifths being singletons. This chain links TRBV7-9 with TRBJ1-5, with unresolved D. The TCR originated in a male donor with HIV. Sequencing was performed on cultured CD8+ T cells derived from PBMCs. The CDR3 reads CASSLSDSNQPQHF. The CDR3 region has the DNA TGTGCCAGCAGCTTAAGCGATAGCAATCAGCCCCAGCATTTT.